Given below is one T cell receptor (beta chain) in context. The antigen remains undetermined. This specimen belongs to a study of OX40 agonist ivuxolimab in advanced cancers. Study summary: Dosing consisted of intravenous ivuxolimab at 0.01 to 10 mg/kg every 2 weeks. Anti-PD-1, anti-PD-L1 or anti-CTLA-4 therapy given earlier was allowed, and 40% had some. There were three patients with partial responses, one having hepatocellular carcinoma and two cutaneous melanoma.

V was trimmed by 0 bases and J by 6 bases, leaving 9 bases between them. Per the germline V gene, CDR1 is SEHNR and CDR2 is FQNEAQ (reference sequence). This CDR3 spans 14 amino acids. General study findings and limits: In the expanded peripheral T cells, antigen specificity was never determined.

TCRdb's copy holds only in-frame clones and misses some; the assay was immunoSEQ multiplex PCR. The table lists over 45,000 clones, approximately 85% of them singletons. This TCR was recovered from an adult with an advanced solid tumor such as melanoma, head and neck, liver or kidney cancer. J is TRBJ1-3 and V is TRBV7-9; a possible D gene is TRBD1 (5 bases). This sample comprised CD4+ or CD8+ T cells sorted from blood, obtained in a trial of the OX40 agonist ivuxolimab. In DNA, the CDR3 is TGTGCCAGCAGCTTAGCGGTACAGGAAAACACCATATATTTT. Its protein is CASSLAVQENTIYF. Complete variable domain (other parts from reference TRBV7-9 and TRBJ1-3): DTGVSQNPRHKITKRGQNVTFRCDPISEHNRLYWYRQTLGQGPEFLTYFQNEAQLEKSRLLSDRFSAERPKGSFSTLEIQRTEQGDSAMYLCASSLAVQENTIYFGEGSWLTVV.